What follows are 26 T cell receptor beta chains derived from one specimen sequenced in a study of radiotherapy plus CTLA-4 blockade in lung cancer. This table comes from immunoSEQ multiplex PCR, and its TCRdb copy is limited to in-frame clones, with some not included. The sample lists 90,000 to 100,000 clones; around 74% were seen once. Sequencing used peripheral blood, obtained from a patient treated with radiotherapy plus ipilimumab. Receptor source: a human donor with non-small cell lung cancer who had a partial response to radiotherapy plus ipilimumab. Some clones in this sample may be carry-over from other donors' samples.

The chain has TRBV5-1 and TRBJ2-3; the D is unclear. CDR3 length equals 14 residues. V was pared by 0 bases and J by 0 bases, with 5 bases between. Germline CDR1 and CDR2: SGHRS and YFSETQ. The chain's CDR3 is CASSLVSSTDTQYF. The CDR3 DNA sequence: TGCGCCAGCAGCTTGGTATCCAGCACAGATACGCAGTATTTT.

In this sample, this clone turned up a few times. V is TRBV28 and J is TRBJ1-2; 8 bases match TRBD1. J was trimmed by 4 bases and V by 7 bases; bases with no gene match: 5. The CDR3 length is 13 residues. From germline, CDR1 is MDHEN and CDR2 SYDVKM. The CDR3 nucleotides are TGTGCCAGCACGGGACAGGCCACCTATGGCTACACCTTC. It translates to CASTGQATYGYTF.

The chain combines TRBV5-1 with TRBJ2-1, with D unresolved. The CDR3 runs 14 residues. Trimming stripped 0 bases from V and 9 bases from J, with 13 bases between. CDR1 and CDR2 from the germline V gene are SGHRS and YFSETQ. CDR3 amino acids: CASSLDIGRREQFF. DNA for the CDR3: TGCGCCAGCAGCTTGGATATTGGCCGCCGTGAGCAGTTCTTC.

The chain recombines TRBV11-2 with TRBJ2-5; 7 nucleotides line up with TRBD2. Germline values: CDR1 SGHAT, CDR2 FQNNGV. V lost 5 bases to trimming and J lost 5 bases; unmatched junction nucleotides: 14. The CDR3 contains 16 residues. In DNA form, the CDR3 reads TGTGCCAGCAGCCCGGGGGGTAGATCTTTGGCGGAGACCCAGTACTTC. Translating it yields CASSPGGRSLAETQYF.

This rearrangement joins TRBV18 to TRBJ2-5; D unclear. This CDR3 region has 12 residues. Trimming took off 6 bases at V and 4 bases at J, with 9 bases between the two ends. Looked up from germline, CDR1 is KGHSH and CDR2 is LQKENI. Here the CDR3 DNA reads TGTGCCAGCTCGGCAGAGCGAGAGACCCAGTACTTC. Amino acid sequence: CASSAERETQYF.

The V gene is TRBV4-3, the J gene TRBJ2-2; D possibly corresponds to TRBD1 (6 bases). CDR3 length: 15 residues. Germline CDR1 is LGHNA and CDR2 is YSLEER. Trimming removed 3 bases from V and 5 bases from J, with 13 bases in between. The CDR3 loop reads CASSHTHRVTGELFF. In DNA form, the CDR3 reads TGCGCCAGCAGCCATACTCACAGGGTAACCGGGGAGCTGTTTTTT.

The chain combines TRBV25-1 with TRBJ2-1; 7 bases are shared with TRBD1. The CDR3 has 12 residues. Looked up from germline, CDR1 is MGHDK and CDR2 is SYGVNS. Trimming cost V 3 bases and J 10 bases; bases outside gene matches: 3. The CDR3 sequence: CASSDPDREQFF. The CDR3 DNA sequence: TGTGCCAGCAGTGACCCGGACAGGGAGCAGTTCTTC.

By share, this clone counts as medium-sized. The genes are TRBV7-9 and TRBJ1-1; weak D call: TRBD1 (5 bases). Between the trimmed V and J ends, which lost 2 bases and 2 bases, there was a span of 9 bases. This CDR3 has 14 amino acids. The germline gives CDR1 SEHNR, CDR2 FQNEAQ (reference sequence). CDR3 in amino acids: CASSLRGKNTEAFF. The CDR3 nucleotides are TGTGCCAGCAGCTTAAGGGGCAAAAACACTGAAGCTTTCTTT.

The chain employs TRBV6-1 and TRBJ1-2; weak D call: TRBD1 (6 bases). Trimming stripped 6 bases from V and 4 bases from J, with 9 bases between. Germline CDR1 reads MNHNS; CDR2 reads SASEGT. This CDR3 is 12 amino acids long. The CDR3 protein is CASRQGPYGYTF. CDR3 nucleotide sequence: TGTGCCAGCAGACAGGGACCCTATGGCTACACCTTC.

This clone occurred a few times. The rearrangement links TRBV6-5 to TRBJ1-1, with D hard to call. There are 13 residues in the CDR3. The V and J ends lost 6 bases and 0 bases respectively, with 8 bases between them. Germline V gene sequence: CDR1 MNHEY, CDR2 SVGAGI. In DNA form, the CDR3 reads TGTGCCAGCAGCTACGGCATGAACACTGAAGCTTTCTTT. Translated: CASSYGMNTEAFF.

The chain employs TRBV13 and TRBJ1-1; 12 bases align to TRBD1. CDR3 length: 16 amino acids. Per the germline V gene, CDR1 is PRHDT and CDR2 is FYEKMQ (reference sequence). After removal of 4 bases from V and 5 bases from J, the junction contained 8 bases not matched to a gene. The CDR3 sequence is CASSSTGTGGRTEAFF. The CDR3 DNA reads TGTGCCAGCAGCTCGACCGGGACAGGGGGCAGGACTGAAGCTTTCTTT. Complete variable domain (other parts from reference TRBV13 and TRBJ1-1): AAGVIQSPRHLIKEKRETATLKCYPIPRHDTVYWYQQGPGQDPQFLISFYEKMQSDKGSIPDRFSAQQFSDYHSELNMSSLELGDSALYFCASSSTGTGGRTEAFFGQGTRLTVV.

This clone was counted only a few times. This sequence joins TRBV7-9 and TRBJ2-5, with TRBD2 as a possible D gene (6 bases). The CDR3 consists of 16 residues. V lost 4 bases and J 2 bases, leaving 17 bases between the germline ends. Germline values: CDR1 SEHNR, CDR2 FQNEAQ (reference sequence). The CDR3 here is CASSSLRDSPQETQYF. The CDR3 coding sequence is TGTGCCAGCAGCTCCCTGCGGGACTCACCACAAGAGACCCAGTACTTC.

Here the CDR3 reads CSADISDEQYF. CDR3 sequence (DNA): TGCAGTGCTGACATATCTGACGAGCAGTACTTC. The chain employs TRBV20-1 and TRBJ2-7; D ambiguous. This CDR3 is built from 11 residues. Germline V lookup: CDR1 DFQATT, CDR2 SNEGSKA (reference sequence). Between the trimmed V and J ends, which lost 5 bases and 5 bases, there was a span of 10 bases.

CDR3 bases: TGCGCCAGCAACAAAACGGGACTAAATAGCAATCAGCCCCAGCATTTT. Protein sequence: CASNKTGLNSNQPQHF. The rearrangement joins TRBV10-1 to TRBJ1-5, with D perhaps matching TRBD1 (5 bases). V dropped 7 bases and J dropped 0 bases, with 16 bases sitting between them. In germline, CDR1 is WNHNN, CDR2 SYGVQD (reference sequence). This CDR3 has 16 residues.

The chain carries TRBV29-1 and TRBJ2-1, with TRBD2 matching over 8 bases. This CDR3 spans 13 amino acids. The ends lost 4 bases at V and 7 bases at J; junction bases unmatched: 6. Germline V gene sequence: CDR1 SQVTM, CDR2 ANQGSEA. CDR3 region: CSVAGGAGNEQFF. CDR3 DNA sequence: TGCAGCGTTGCCGGGGGGGCGGGGAATGAGCAGTTCTTC.

As to this clone: This sample also contains other DNA sequences that code for the same CDR3. The chain recombines TRBV9 with TRBJ2-5, with a possible D match to TRBD1 (6 bases). CDR3 length: 14 residues. The V gene's germline CDR1 is SGDLS and CDR2 YYNGEE. Trimming cost V 0 bases and J 1 base, with 7 bases left between them. This CDR3 reads CASSVGGLQETQYF. Here the CDR3 DNA reads TGTGCCAGCAGCGTAGGGGGGCTCCAAGAGACCCAGTACTTC.

CDR3 sequence (DNA): TGTGCCAGCAGCCCCCGGGGAGGCGAGCAGTACTTC. Translation: CASSPRGGEQYF. The chain employs TRBV11-3 and TRBJ2-7; TRBD2 is a possible D gene (6 bases). The CDR3 totals 12 residues. V was cut by 5 bases and J by 6 bases, with 11 bases left in between. Germline CDR1 SGHNT, CDR2 YENEEA.

The chain combines TRBV15 with TRBJ2-7; 8 nucleotides line up with TRBD1. After removal of 4 bases from V and 6 bases from J, the junction contained 11 bases not matched to a gene. This CDR3 spans 15 amino acids. Germline V gene data show CDR1 as LNHNV and CDR2 as YYDKDF (reference sequence). CDR3 sequence reads: CATSNAGTGSLEQYF. For the CDR3, the DNA is TGTGCCACCAGCAACGCCGGGACAGGATCTCTCGAGCAGTACTTC.

Points on this clone: A read error may produce the germline difference seen at one junction end. J is TRBJ2-3 and V is TRBV7-6; TRBD2 aligns across 12 bases. The CDR3 is 16 amino acids. CDR1 is SGHVS, CDR2 FNYEAQ, per germline. DNA of the CDR3: TGTGCCAGCAGCCTAGCGGGGGGGAGTTCGGTAGATACGCAGTATTTT. Amino acid sequence: CASSLAGGSSVDTQYF. Filled out from reference TRBV7-6 and TRBJ2-3, the complete variable domain reads GAGVSQSPRYKVTKRGQDVALRCDPISGHVSLYWYRQALGQGPEFLTYFNYEAQQDKSGLPNDRFSAERPEGSISTLTIQRTEQRDSAMYRCASSLAGGSSVDTQYFGPGTRLTVL.

The chain uses TRBV6-1 and TRBJ1-3; a possible D gene is TRBD1 (5 bases). V lost 2 bases and J 0 bases, leaving 14 bases between the germline ends. Germline V gene sequence: CDR1 MNHNS, CDR2 SASEGT. This CDR3 has 17 residues. CDR3: CASSERTGAYSGNTIYF. The DNA of the CDR3 is TGTGCCAGCAGTGAAAGAACAGGCGCCTACTCTGGAAACACCATATATTTT.

This sequence joins TRBV15 and TRBJ2-7; D call uncertain. Trimming pared 0 bases from V and 0 bases from J, leaving 18 bases between. The germline gives CDR1 LNHNV, CDR2 YYDKDF (reference sequence). The CDR3 runs to 18 residues. The CDR3 DNA follows: TGTGCCACCAGCAGAGATCGACAACTCCTCGGTGGCTCCTACGAGCAGTACTTC. Residues: CATSRDRQLLGGSYEQYF.

CDR3 in DNA: TGCAGCCTAGGACAGGGGTTGAACACTGAAGCTTTCTTT. Protein product: CSLGQGLNTEAFF. The chain recombines TRBV29-1 with TRBJ1-1, with 9 bases lining up with TRBD1. The CDR3 runs 13 residues. CDR1 SQVTM and CDR2 ANQGSEA come from the germline V gene. V shed 8 bases and J 0 bases; nucleotides not matched to a gene: 4.

The count of this clone is one. The V call is TRBV7-8, the J call TRBJ2-2; TRBD2 matches at 9 bases. Germline V gene sequence: CDR1 SGHVS, CDR2 FQNEAQ. The CDR3 consists of 15 residues. The V gene end was trimmed by 3 bases and the J gene end by 4 bases; junction bases not matched to a gene: 3. The CDR3 DNA is TGTGCCAGCAGCTTTTTAGCGGGAGTCACCGGGGAGCTGTTTTTT. It codes for CASSFLAGVTGELFF.

The rearrangement links TRBV30 to TRBJ2-1; TRBD2 might be the D (6 bases). The CDR3 covers 14 residues. The germline V gene encodes CDR1 GTSNPN and CDR2 SVGIG (reference sequence). Trimming took 5 bases from V and 7 from J, leaving 18 bases between them. DNA for the CDR3: TGTGCCTGGGCGGGGACCAATATCAAGAATGAGCAGTTCTTC. The encoded protein is CAWAGTNIKNEQFF.

This sequence joins TRBV4-2 and TRBJ2-7; 8 bases align to TRBD2. The germline CDR1 and CDR2 sequences are LGHNA and YNFKEQ. J was trimmed by 4 bases and V by 0 bases; bases with no gene match: 8. The CDR3 length is 16 residues. The CDR3 coding sequence is TGTGCCAGCAGCCAAGATTCGCGGGGGGCCCAATACGAGCAGTACTTC. It translates to CASSQDSRGAQYEQYF.

This clone came up a few times. The chain recombines TRBV7-8 with TRBJ1-2; weak D call: TRBD1 (5 bases). Germline V gives CDR1 SGHVS, CDR2 FQNEAQ. Trimming cost V 1 base and J 5 bases, with 29 bases left between them. The CDR3 runs to 20 residues. CDR3 DNA: TGTGCCAGCAGCTTAGATTTGGGGCCCGACAGCCTCAGGTTGTCTTATGGCTACACCTTC. As protein: CASSLDLGPDSLRLSYGYTF.